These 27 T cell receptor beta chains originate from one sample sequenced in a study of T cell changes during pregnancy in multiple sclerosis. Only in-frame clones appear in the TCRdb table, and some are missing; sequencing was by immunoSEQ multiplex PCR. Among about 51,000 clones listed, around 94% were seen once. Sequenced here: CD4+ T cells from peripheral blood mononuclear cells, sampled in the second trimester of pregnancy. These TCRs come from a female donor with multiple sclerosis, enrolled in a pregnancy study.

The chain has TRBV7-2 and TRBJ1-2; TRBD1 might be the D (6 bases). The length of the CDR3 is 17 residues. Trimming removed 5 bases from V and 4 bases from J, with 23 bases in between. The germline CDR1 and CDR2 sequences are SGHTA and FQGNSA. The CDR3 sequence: CASSGRVGGGHSYGYTF. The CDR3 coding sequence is TGTGCCAGCAGCGGACGGGTGGGAGGGGGACATAGCTATGGCTACACCTTC. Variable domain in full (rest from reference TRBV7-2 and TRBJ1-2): GAGVSQSPSNKVTEKGKDVELRCDPISGHTALYWYRQSLGQGLEFLIYFQGNSAPDKSGLPSDRFSAERTGGSVSTLTIQRTQQEDSAVYLCASSGRVGGGHSYGYTFGSGTRLTVV.

The CDR3 DNA follows: TGCGCCAGCAGTATCCTAGAACACAACCCGGGGACCCAGTACTTC. This translates into CASSILEHNPGTQYF. This chain joins TRBV10-2 and TRBJ2-5; no definite D call. The V end was cut by 5 bases, the J end by 7 bases, with 20 bases between. This CDR3 has 15 residues. From germline, CDR1 is WSHSY and CDR2 SAAADI.

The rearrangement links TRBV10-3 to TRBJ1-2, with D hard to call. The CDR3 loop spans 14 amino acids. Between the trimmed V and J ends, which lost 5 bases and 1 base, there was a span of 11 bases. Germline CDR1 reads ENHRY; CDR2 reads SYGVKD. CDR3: CAISRSGVNYGYTF. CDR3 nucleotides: TGTGCCATCAGTAGATCCGGTGTTAACTATGGCTACACCTTC.

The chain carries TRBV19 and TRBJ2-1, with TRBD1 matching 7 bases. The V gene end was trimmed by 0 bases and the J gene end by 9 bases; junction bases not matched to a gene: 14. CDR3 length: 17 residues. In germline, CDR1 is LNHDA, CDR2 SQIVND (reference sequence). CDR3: CASSIDRLGGPWGEQFF. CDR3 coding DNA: TGTGCCAGTAGTATAGATCGGTTAGGGGGCCCGTGGGGTGAGCAGTTCTTC.

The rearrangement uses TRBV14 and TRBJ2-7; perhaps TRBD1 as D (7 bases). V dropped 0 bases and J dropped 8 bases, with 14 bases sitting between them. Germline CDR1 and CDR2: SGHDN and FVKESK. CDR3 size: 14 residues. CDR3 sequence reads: CASSQDRGVSQQYF. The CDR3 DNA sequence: TGTGCCAGCAGCCAAGACAGGGGGGTATCGCAGCAGTACTTC.

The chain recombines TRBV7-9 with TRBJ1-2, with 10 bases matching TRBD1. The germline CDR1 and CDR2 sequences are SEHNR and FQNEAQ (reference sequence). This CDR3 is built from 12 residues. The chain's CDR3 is CAGTGENYGYTF. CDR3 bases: TGTGCAGGGACAGGGGAGAACTATGGCTACACCTTC.

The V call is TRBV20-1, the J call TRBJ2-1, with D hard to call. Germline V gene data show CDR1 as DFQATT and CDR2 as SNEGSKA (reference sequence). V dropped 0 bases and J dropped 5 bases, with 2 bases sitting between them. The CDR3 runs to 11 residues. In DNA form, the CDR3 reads TGCAGTGCTAGAGACGACAATGAGCAGTTCTTC. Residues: CSARDDNEQFF.

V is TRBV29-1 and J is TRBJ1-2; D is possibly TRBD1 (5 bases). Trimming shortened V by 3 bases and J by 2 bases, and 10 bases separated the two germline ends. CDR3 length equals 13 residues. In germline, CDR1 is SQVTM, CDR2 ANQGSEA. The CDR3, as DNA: TGCAGCGTTGAGGACACGCGCAACTATGGCTACACCTTC. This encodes CSVEDTRNYGYTF.

In DNA form, the CDR3 reads TGCAGCGCCTCCGGGGTTGGGGCCAACGTCCTGACTTTC. Protein product: CSASGVGANVLTF. The chain joins TRBV29-1 to TRBJ2-6, with D maybe TRBD2 (5 bases). Germline V gives CDR1 SQVTM, CDR2 ANQGSEA. V lost 7 bases, J lost 3 bases, and 10 bases lay in between. The CDR3 has 13 amino acids.

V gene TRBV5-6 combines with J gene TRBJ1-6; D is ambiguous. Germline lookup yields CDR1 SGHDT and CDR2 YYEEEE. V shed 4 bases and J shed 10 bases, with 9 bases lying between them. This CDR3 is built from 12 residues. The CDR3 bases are TGTGCCAGCAGCGTTCATTCCTCACCCCTCCACTTT. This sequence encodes CASSVHSSPLHF.

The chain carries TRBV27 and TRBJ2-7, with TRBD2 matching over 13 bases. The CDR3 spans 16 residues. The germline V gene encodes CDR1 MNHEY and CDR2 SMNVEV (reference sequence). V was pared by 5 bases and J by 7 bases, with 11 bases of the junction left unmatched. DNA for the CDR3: TGTGCCAGCAGTACCTTGACTAGCGGGAGGAGTTGGGAGCAGTACTTC. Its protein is CASSTLTSGRSWEQYF.

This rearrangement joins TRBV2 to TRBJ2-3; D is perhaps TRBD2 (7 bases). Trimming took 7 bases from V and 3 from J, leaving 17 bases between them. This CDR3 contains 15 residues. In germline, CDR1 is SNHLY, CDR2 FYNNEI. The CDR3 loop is CASIEGGAGTDTQYF. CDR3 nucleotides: TGTGCCAGCATTGAGGGGGGGGCCGGGACAGATACGCAGTATTTT.

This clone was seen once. CDR3 protein: CASSMLGGAIGSETQYF. DNA for the CDR3: TGTGCCAGCAGCATGCTCGGGGGGGCCATCGGATCAGAGACCCAGTACTTC. V and J are TRBV7-3 and TRBJ2-5, with 8 nucleotides matching TRBD2. The CDR3 length is 17 residues. CDR1 SGHTA and CDR2 FQGTGA come from the germline V gene. Unmatched junction bases numbered 15, after V lost 5 bases and J lost 4 bases.

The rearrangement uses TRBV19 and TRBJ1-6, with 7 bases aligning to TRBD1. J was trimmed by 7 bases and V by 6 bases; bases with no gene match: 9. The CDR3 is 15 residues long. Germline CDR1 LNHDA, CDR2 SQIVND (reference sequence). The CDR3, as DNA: TGTGCCAGTAGAATACCGGGACAGCAAAATTCACCCCTCCACTTT. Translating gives CASRIPGQQNSPLHF. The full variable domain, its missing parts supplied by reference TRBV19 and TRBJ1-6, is DGGITQSPKYLFRKEGQNVTLSCEQNLNHDAMYWYRQDPGQGLRLIYYSQIVNDFQKGDIAEGYSVSREKKESFPLTVTSAQKNPTAFYLCASRIPGQQNSPLHFGNGTRLTVT.

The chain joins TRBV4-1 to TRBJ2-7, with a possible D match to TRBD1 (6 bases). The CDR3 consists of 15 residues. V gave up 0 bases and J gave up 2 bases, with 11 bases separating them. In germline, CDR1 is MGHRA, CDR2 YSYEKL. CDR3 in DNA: TGCGCCAGCAGCCAAGATTCATGGACAGCCTACGAGCAGTACTTC. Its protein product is CASSQDSWTAYEQYF.

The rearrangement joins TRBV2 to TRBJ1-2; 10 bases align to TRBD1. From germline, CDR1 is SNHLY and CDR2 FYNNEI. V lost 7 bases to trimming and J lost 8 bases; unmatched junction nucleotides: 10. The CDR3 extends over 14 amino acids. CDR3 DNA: TGTGCCAGCACCACGTCCGGGACAGGGGTCGGCTACACCTTC. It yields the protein CASTTSGTGVGYTF.

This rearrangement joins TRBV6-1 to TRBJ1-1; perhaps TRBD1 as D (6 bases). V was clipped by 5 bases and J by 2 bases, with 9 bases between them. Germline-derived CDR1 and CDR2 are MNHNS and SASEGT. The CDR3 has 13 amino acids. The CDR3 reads CASSTTGNTEAFF. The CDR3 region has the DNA TGTGCCAGCAGTACGACAGGAAACACTGAAGCTTTCTTT.

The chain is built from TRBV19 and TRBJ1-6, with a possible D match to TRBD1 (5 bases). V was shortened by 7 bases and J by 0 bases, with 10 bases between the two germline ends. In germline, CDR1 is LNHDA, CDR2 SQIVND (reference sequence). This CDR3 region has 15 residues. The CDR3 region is CASNTGNSYNSPLHF. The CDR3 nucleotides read TGTGCCAGTAACACAGGAAACTCCTATAATTCACCCCTCCACTTT.

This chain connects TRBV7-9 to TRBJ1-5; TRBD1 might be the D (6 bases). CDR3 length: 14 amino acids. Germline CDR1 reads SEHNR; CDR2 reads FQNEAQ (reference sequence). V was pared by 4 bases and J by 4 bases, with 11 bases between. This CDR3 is CASSYEGQNQPQHF. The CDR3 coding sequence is TGTGCCAGCAGCTATGAAGGACAGAATCAGCCCCAGCATTTT.

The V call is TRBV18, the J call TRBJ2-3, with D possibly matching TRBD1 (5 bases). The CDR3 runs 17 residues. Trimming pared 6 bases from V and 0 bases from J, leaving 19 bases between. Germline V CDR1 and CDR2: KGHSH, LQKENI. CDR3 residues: CASSLTDRRPSTDTQYF. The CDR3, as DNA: TGTGCCAGCTCCCTTACCGACAGACGTCCTAGCACAGATACGCAGTATTTT. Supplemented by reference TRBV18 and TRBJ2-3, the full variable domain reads NAGVMQNPRHLVRRRGQEARLRCSPMKGHSHVYWYRQLPEEGLKFMVYLQKENIIDESGMPKERFSAEFPKEGPSILRIQQVVRGDSAAYFCASSLTDRRPSTDTQYFGPGTRLTVL.

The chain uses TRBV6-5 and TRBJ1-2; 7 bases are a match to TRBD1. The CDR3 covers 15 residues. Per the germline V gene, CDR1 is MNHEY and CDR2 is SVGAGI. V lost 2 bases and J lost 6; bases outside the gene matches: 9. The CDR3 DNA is TGTGCCAGCAGTTACATCCCCGACAGGGTGGATGGCTACACCTTC. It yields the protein CASSYIPDRVDGYTF.

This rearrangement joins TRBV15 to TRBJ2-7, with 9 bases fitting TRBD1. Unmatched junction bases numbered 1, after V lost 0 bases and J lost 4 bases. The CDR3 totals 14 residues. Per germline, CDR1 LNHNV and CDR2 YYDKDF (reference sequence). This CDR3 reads CATSRDDRGYEQYF. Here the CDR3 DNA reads TGTGCCACCAGCAGAGATGACAGGGGGTACGAGCAGTACTTC.

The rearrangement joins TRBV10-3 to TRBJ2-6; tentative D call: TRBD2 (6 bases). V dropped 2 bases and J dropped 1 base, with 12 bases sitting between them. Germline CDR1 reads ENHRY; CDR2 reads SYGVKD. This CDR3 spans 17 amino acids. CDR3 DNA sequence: TGTGCCATCAGTGAGGTGACTGGGGGGTCTGGGGCCAACGTCCTGACTTTC. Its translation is CAISEVTGGSGANVLTF.

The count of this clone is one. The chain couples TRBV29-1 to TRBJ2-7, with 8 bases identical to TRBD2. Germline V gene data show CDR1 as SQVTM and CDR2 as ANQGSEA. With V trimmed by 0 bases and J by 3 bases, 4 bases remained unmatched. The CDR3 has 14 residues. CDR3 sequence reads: CSVEDRGGYYEQYF. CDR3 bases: TGCAGCGTTGAAGATCGGGGGGGGTACTACGAGCAGTACTTC.

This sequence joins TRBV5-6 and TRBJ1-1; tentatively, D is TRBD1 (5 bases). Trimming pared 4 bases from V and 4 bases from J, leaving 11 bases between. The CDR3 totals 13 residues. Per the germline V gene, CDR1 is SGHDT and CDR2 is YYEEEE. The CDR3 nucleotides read TGTGCCAGCAGCCGAAACACAGGCACTGAAGCTTTCTTT. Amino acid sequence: CASSRNTGTEAFF. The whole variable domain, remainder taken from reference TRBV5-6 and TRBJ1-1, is DAGVTQSPTHLIKTRGQQVTLRCSPKSGHDTVSWYQQALGQGPQFIFQYYEEEERQRGNFPDRFSGHQFPNYSSELNVNALLLGDSALYLCASSRNTGTEAFFGQGTRLTVV.

As DNA, the CDR3 is TGTGCCAGCTCACCACGGGAGGTCTCTGGAAACACCATATATTTT. Protein sequence: CASSPREVSGNTIYF. The chain is built from TRBV18 and TRBJ1-3; D not resolved. CDR3 size: 15 residues. Germline V CDR1 and CDR2: KGHSH, LQKENI. V gave up 1 base and J gave up 0 bases, with 7 bases separating them.

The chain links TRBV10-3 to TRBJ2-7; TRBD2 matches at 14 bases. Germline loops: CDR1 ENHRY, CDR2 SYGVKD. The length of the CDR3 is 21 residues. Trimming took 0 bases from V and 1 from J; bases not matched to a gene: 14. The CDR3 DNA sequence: TGTGCCATCAGTGAGTCAGGGACAGGACTGGGACTAGCGGGGGCTTCCTACGAGCAGTACTTC. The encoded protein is CAISESGTGLGLAGASYEQYF.